The 15 T cell receptor beta chains below were found in one sample sequenced in a study of neurological immune-mediated disorders. As for time point: longitudinal time-point 3. Using its own MiXCR run on the 5' RACE reads, TCRdb lists one record per CDR3 protein. The table lists more than 95,000 distinct CDR3 sequences, 10% to 14% of them singletons. The sequenced sample was PBMCs. These receptors were taken from a female donor with HTLV-1-associated myelopathy (HAM/TSP).

This clonotype has a count of ten or more. The chain couples TRBV20-1 to TRBJ2-3; 8 bases agree with TRBD2. Germline V lookup: CDR1 DFQATT, CDR2 SNEGSKA (reference sequence). V trimming: 0 bases; J trimming: 2 bases; junction bases outside the gene matches: 10. This CDR3 is 17 amino acids long. The DNA for the CDR3 is TGCAGTGCTAGAGATGGGAAGCGGGGGTCTTCCACAGATACGCAGTATTTT. This codes for CSARDGKRGSSTDTQYF.

This clonotype was observed at least ten times. The chain employs TRBV29-1 and TRBJ2-4; D unresolved. Between the trimmed V and J ends, which lost 1 base and 4 bases, there was a span of 5 bases. This CDR3 contains 12 residues. CDR1 SQVTM and CDR2 ANQGSEA come from the germline V gene. The CDR3 reads CSVEAKKNIQYF. CDR3 bases: TGCAGCGTTGAAGCAAAAAAAAACATTCAGTACTTC.

The V gene is TRBV29-1, the J gene TRBJ1-2, with TRBD1 as a possible D gene (5 bases). CDR3 size: 12 residues. Germline V gene lookup returns CDR1 SQVTM and CDR2 ANQGSEA. V dropped 6 bases and J dropped 6 bases, with 14 bases sitting between them. The CDR3 region is CSVGEGLDGYTF. The DNA for the CDR3 is TGCAGCGTCGGAGAGGGGTTAGATGGCTACACCTTC.

In this sample, this clonotype turned up many times. V and J are TRBV5-6 and TRBJ2-1; no clear D gene. Germline V gene lookup returns CDR1 SGHDT and CDR2 YYEEEE. Deletions cut 4 bases from V and 6 bases from J, with 11 bases between. This CDR3 has 13 residues. CDR3 sequence: CASSLDLSNEQFF. Here the CDR3 DNA reads TGTGCCAGCAGCCTAGACTTATCCAATGAGCAGTTCTTC.

Many counts were recorded for this clonotype. J is TRBJ2-7 and V is TRBV5-1; TRBD1 or TRBD2 may be the D gene (5 bases each). The CDR3 covers 14 residues. Trimming removed 6 bases at V and 5 bases at J, with 18 bases between. Germline-derived CDR1 and CDR2 are SGHRS and YFSETQ. The CDR3 loop reads CASTRWGYRHEQYF. The CDR3 DNA reads TGCGCCAGCACCCGTTGGGGGTATCGCCACGAGCAGTACTTC.

There are many counts of this clonotype. The J gene is TRBJ1-1, the V gene TRBV20-1, with 7 bases matching TRBD1. The trim removed 3 bases at V and 3 bases at J, leaving 4 bases unmatched. Germline V lookup: CDR1 DFQATT, CDR2 SNEGSKA (reference sequence). This CDR3 is 13 amino acids long. The CDR3 bases are TGCAGTGCTAGGGGGGACAGATACACTGAAGCTTTCTTT. Amino acids: CSARGDRYTEAFF.

This clonotype has at least ten counts. V gene TRBV7-9 combines with J gene TRBJ2-6; D ambiguous. The CDR3 totals 15 residues. V dropped 5 bases and J dropped 3 bases, with 11 bases sitting between them. The germline CDR1 and CDR2 sequences are SEHNR and FQNEAQ (reference sequence). The DNA of the CDR3 is TGTGCCAGCAGCCCAATGCCTCATGGGGCCAACGTCCTGACTTTC. Protein product: CASSPMPHGANVLTF. The entire variable domain, with the rest obtained from reference TRBV7-9 and TRBJ2-6, is as follows: DTGVSQNPRHKITKRGQNVTFRCDPISEHNRLYWYRQTLGQGPEFLTYFQNEAQLEKSRLLSDRFSAERPKGSFSTLEIQRTEQGDSAMYLCASSPMPHGANVLTFGAGSRLTVL.

This clonotype was seen many times. This chain uses TRBV12-3 or TRBV12-4 with TRBJ2-2, with D perhaps assigned TRBD1 or TRBD2 (5 bases each). The CDR3 has 15 residues. V was cut by 5 bases and J by 8 bases, with 18 bases left in between. In nucleotides, the CDR3 is TGTGCCAGCAGTCCCTGGGACCGAGAGAATGGGGAGCTGTTTTTT. Residues: CASSPWDRENGELFF.

This clonotype was observed at least ten times. V and J are TRBV5-1 and TRBJ2-3; TRBD2 matches 11 bases. After removal of 0 bases from V and 4 bases from J, the junction contained 1 base not matched to a gene. CDR3 size: 15 residues. Germline V gives CDR1 SGHRS, CDR2 YFSETQ. DNA for the CDR3: TGCGCCAGCAGCTTGGGGGGACTAGCGGCAGATACGCAGTATTTT. Its protein product is CASSLGGLAADTQYF.

The CDR3 loop is CASSLDLAGVIAKNIQYF. The CDR3 region has the DNA TGCGCCAGCAGCTTGGATCTAGCGGGGGTCATAGCCAAAAACATTCAGTACTTC. This chain links TRBV5-1 with TRBJ2-4, with 10 bases that match TRBD2. CDR1 is SGHRS and CDR2 is YFSETQ in the germline V gene. There are 18 residues in the CDR3. V was clipped by 0 bases and J by 0 bases; unmatched bases: 6.

This clonotype was observed many times. The chain has TRBV7-2 and TRBJ2-7; the D gene is possibly TRBD1 (5 bases). CDR3 length: 15 residues. From germline, CDR1 is SGHTA and CDR2 FQGNSA. V lost 5 bases and J lost 3, with 17 bases in between. Here the CDR3 reads CASSQYDSTLYEQYF. The CDR3 nucleotides read TGTGCCAGCAGCCAATACGACAGCACCCTCTACGAGCAGTACTTC. The full variable domain, in which reference TRBV7-2 and TRBJ2-7 provide the parts outside the CDR3, is GAGVSQSPSNKVTEKGKDVELRCDPISGHTALYWYRQSLGQGLEFLIYFQGNSAPDKSGLPSDRFSAERTGGSVSTLTIQRTQQEDSAVYLCASSQYDSTLYEQYFGPGTRLTVT.

V is TRBV9 and J is TRBJ2-7; no clear D. Germline V lookup: CDR1 SGDLS, CDR2 YYNGEE. The V end lost 0 bases, the J end lost 4 bases, and 17 bases lay between the germline ends. CDR3 length: 16 residues. CDR3 bases: TGTGCCAGCAGCGTAGGGGCAACCCATAAAACTTACGAGCAGTACTTC. Its protein product is CASSVGATHKTYEQYF.

Of note for this clonotype: The junction and the germline gene differ at one end; a read error may be behind it. V usage is TRBV28 and J usage is TRBJ2-7; no definite D call. The CDR3 spans 12 residues. CDR1 is MDHEN and CDR2 is SYDVKM in the germline V gene. The CDR3 sequence is CVSSLVGYEQYF. The CDR3 bases are TGTGTCAGCAGTTTAGTGGGCTACGAGCAGTACTTC.

This clonotype was recorded at least ten times. J is TRBJ2-7 and V is TRBV11-2, with a tentative D call TRBD1 (6 bases). CDR3 size: 16 residues. CDR1 SGHAT and CDR2 FQNNGV come from the germline V gene. Trimming removed 1 base from V and 7 bases from J, with 20 bases in between. The CDR3 region is CASSLVLFLDRGEQYF. CDR3 coding DNA: TGTGCCAGCAGCTTAGTCCTGTTCTTGGACAGAGGGGAGCAGTACTTC.

This clonotype was seen ten or more times. V is TRBV20-1 and J is TRBJ1-2; a possible D gene is TRBD1 (6 bases). V was cut by 0 bases and J by 4 bases, with 9 bases left in between. The CDR3 is made up of 13 amino acids. Germline loops: CDR1 DFQATT, CDR2 SNEGSKA (reference sequence). CDR3 sequence reads: CSARERGGYGYTF. CDR3 in DNA: TGCAGTGCTAGAGAAAGGGGGGGCTATGGCTACACCTTC.